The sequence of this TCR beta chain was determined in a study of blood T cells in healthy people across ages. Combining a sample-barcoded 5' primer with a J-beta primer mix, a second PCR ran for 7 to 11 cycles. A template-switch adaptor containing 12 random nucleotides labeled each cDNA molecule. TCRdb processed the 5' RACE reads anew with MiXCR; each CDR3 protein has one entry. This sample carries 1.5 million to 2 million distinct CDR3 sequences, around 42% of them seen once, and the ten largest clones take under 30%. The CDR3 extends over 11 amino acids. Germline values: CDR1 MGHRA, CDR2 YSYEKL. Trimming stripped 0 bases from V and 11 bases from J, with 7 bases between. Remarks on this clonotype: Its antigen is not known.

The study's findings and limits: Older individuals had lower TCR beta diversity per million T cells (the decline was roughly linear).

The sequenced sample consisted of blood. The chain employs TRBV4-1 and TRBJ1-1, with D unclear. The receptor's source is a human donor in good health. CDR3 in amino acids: CASSQDRRAFF. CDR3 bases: TGCGCCAGCAGCCAAGATCGACGGGCTTTCTTT.